What follows describes a single T cell receptor beta chain. This clone came up a few times. The antigen it binds to is not known. No quality values exist for individual bases; no much larger clone is one base distant. The sample comes from a study of shared clonotypes between healthy human individuals (dated by TCRdb to the early 2020s). Study-wide context: The cohort included a few men and a couple of women between 18 and 49 years of age. Libraries were prepared and TCR repertoires were sequenced by different laboratories using diverse techniques, in order to increase sequencing depth and limit assay-specific biases. Each donor's leukapheresis produced roughly between roughly 0.85 and 10 billion PBMCs. To estimate repertoire size and how much clonotype sharing occurs between individuals, the study deeply sequenced the blood TCR repertoires of several healthy adults. Per donor, three plates each were used for CD4 naive and CD4 memory, two for CD8 naive, and one for CD8 memory.

V ends up 5 bases short and J 5 bases short, with an unmatched junction base count of 5. The germline V gene provides CDR1 SNHLY and CDR2 FYNNEI. The CDR3 covers 13 residues, taking in both the cysteine and the phenylalanine. The retained sequence is limited to the CDR3, 39 bases, with the frame set at the first base. Broader findings and caveats from the paper: About 5% of naive CD4, 3% to 3.5% of naive CD8, about 2.1% of memory CD4, and 0.35% to 0.5% of memory CD8 clonotypes were shared across several donors. The genetic and exposure-history diversity represented was limited by the small number of donors. Sampling was restricted to blood, and TCR repertoires in tissues likely differ from the TCR repertoires found in blood. Rarefaction of sorted-subset datasets indicated incomplete sequencing despite the large sequencing depth. Estimated clonotype richness was generally larger for naive than for memory subsets. Clonotypes shared by all four sorted-subset donors showed higher generation probabilities than non-shared clonotypes. Based on pairwise subsampling, the degree of clonotype sharing among donors was expected to be affected by sequencing depth.

Using the deep immunoSEQ assay, multiplex PCR amplified TCR CDR3 regions from genomic DNA. Extracted genomic DNA from each cell subset was spread evenly across all wells of several immunoSEQ 96-well plates, with each plate serving as a replicate. For sorted subsets, each replicate PCR was loaded with approximately 200 ng genomic DNA, equivalent to 25,000 to 30,000 T cell genomes. Purified libraries were quantified with a Qubit 3.0 fluorometer, sized on a Bioanalyzer 2100, and re-quantified with the KAPA Library Quantification kit. Every immunoSEQ 96-well plate was sequenced on a separate single-read 150-cycle Illumina NextSeq 550 flow cell. The original pipeline was this. Because only junctional sequences without quality scores were contained in the immunoSEQ output, filtering matching that applied to full-length reads could not be performed. Sequences were annotated with PyIR, a Python wrapper for IgBLAST v1.9, and V/J genes and CDR3 were assigned using IMGT germline references. Reads with weak V/J assignments (E-value above 1e-6), missing CDR3, stop codons, out-of-frame junctions, or ambiguous translated residues were removed. V3J clonotypes were defined by identical inferred V gene, J gene, and CDR3 amino acid sequence. To compute the percentage overlap between repertoires, the number of shared unique clonotypes was divided by the size of the smaller repertoire. Repertoire richness was assessed with RTK rarefaction, the Chao1 estimator, and Recon v2.1 estimates of unobserved clonotypes. Generation probabilities for all TCRbeta clonotypes obtained by the gDNA method from a few donors were computed using OLGA. Here the immuneACCESS table is served through TCRdb, limited to in-frame sequences with V and J called. Missing clones are a known gap in these copies; in checked studies unresolved V genes cover under half, and the rest lacks a known reason. D and trimming come from the DNA, and the V and J calls and clone size come from that table. The sample data list approximately 2.5 million clones, and around 90% of these were observed just once. The ten most abundant clones make up over 0.12% of the sample.

The donors were healthy, HIV-negative adults who had no recently reported acute infections or vaccinations. Every donor was a Caucasian adult living in Nashville, Tennessee, USA. CD4+ T cells were enriched by magnetic negative selection; naive cells were then positively selected on CD45RA, and the negative fraction formed the memory subset. Blood was obtained by leukapheresis, after which PBMCs were separated by Ficoll-Histopaque density gradient centrifugation and cryopreserved in liquid nitrogen vapor phase. Analytical flow cytometry was used to check the purity and quantity of each magnetically sorted T cell population. Genomic DNA was isolated from every sorted fraction and measured by UV absorbance on a Nanodrop 2000c.

The source is a man aged 18-30 years in good health. The chain links TRBV2 with TRBJ1-1, with 7 central nucleotides matching TRBD1. The sample consisted of naive CD4+ T cells sorted from blood. The cell subset or site tag for this specimen amounts to: CD45RA+ positively selected. For the CDR3, the sequence is CASSLTGFTEAFF. The sequenced DNA: TGTGCCAGCAGTTTGACAGGGTTTACTGAAGCTTTCTTT.